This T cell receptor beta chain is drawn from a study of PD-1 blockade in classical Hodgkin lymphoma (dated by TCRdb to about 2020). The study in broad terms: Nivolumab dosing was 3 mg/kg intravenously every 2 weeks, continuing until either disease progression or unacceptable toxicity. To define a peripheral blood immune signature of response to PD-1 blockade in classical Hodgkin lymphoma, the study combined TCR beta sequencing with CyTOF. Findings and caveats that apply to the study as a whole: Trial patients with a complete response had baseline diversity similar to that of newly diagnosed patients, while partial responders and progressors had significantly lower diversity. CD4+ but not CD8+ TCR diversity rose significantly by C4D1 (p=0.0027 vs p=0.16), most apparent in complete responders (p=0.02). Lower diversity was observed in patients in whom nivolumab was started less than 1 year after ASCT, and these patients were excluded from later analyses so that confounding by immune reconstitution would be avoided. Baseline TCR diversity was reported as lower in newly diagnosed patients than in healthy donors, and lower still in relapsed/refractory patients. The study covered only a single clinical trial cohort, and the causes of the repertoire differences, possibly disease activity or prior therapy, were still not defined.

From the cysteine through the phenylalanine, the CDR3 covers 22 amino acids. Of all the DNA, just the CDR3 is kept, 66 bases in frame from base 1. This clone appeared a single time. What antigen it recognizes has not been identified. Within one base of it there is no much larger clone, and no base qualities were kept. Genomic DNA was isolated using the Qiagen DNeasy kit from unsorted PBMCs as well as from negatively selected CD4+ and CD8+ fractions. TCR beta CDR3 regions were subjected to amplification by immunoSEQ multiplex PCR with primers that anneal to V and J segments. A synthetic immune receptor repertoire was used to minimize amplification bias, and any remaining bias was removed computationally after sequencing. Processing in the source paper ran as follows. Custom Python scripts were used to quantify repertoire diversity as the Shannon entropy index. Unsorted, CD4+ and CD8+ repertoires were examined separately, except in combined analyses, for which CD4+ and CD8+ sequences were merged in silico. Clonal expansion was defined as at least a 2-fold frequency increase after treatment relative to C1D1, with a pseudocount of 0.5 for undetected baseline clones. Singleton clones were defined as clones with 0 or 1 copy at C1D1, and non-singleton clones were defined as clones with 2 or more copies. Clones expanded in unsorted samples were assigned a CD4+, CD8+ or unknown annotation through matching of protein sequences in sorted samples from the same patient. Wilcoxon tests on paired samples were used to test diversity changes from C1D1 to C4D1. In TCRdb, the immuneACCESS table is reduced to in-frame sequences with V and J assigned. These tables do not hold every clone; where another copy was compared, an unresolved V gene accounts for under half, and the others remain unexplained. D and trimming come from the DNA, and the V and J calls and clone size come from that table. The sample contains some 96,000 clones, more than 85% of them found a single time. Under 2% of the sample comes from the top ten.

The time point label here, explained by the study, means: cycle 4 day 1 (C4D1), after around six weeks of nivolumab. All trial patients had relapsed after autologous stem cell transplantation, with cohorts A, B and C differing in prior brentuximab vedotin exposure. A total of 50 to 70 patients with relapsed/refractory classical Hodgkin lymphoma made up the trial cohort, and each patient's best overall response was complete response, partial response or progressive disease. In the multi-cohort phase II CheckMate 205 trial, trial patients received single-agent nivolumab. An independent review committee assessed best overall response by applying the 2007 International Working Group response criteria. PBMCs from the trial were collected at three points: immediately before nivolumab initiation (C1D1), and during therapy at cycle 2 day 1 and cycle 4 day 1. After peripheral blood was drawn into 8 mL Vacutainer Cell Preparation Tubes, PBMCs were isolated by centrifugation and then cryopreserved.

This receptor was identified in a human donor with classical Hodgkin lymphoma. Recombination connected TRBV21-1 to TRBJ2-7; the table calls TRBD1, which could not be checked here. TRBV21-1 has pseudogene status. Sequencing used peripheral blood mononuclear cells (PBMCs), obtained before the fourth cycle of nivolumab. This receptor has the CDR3 CASSKEDRAANGGPGGPYEQYF. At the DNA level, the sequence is TGTGCCAGCAGCAAAGAGGACAGGGCGGCAAACGGGGGCCCGGGCGGGCCTTACGAGCAGTACTTC.